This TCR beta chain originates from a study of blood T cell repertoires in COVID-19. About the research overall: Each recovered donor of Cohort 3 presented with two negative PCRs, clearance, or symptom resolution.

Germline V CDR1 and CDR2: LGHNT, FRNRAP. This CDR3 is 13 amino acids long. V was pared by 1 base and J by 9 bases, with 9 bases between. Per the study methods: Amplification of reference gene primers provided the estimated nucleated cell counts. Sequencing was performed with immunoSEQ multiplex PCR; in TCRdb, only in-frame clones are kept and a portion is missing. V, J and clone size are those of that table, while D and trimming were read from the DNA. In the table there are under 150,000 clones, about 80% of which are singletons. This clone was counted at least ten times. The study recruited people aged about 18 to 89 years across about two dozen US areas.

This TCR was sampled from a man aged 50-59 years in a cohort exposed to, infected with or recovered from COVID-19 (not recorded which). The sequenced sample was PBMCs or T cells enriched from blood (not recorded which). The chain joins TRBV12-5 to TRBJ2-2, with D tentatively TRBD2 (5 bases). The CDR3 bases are TGTGCTAGTGGTTTGGGGGGAGTCAGGGAGCTGTTTTTT. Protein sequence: CASGLGGVRELFF. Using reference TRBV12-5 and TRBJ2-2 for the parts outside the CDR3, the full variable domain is DARVTQTPRHKVTEMGQEVTMRCQPILGHNTVFWYRQTMMQGLELLAYFRNRAPLDDSGMPKDRFSAEMPDATLATLKIQPSEPRDSAVYFCASGLGGVRELFFGEGSRLTVL.